One and the same sample provided the 8 T cell receptor beta chains below, sequenced in a study of shared clonotypes between healthy human individuals. Here immunoSEQ multiplex PCR was the method, and the copy in TCRdb shows in-frame clones only, minus some. The table has 750,000 to 1,000,000 clones, roughly 92% seen once; the top ten hold nearly 25%. The naive CD8 subset, CD45RO-negative cells positively selected for CCR7, excluded terminally differentiated effector memory CD45RA+ cells. Sequenced: naive CD8+ T cells sorted from blood. The receptors derive from a man aged 30-40 years in good health.

The chain joins TRBV11-2 to TRBJ2-1; perhaps TRBD2 as D (6 bases). V was pared by 1 base and J by 2 bases, with 12 bases between. The CDR3 has 16 residues. Germline-derived CDR1 and CDR2 are SGHAT and FQNNGV. The CDR3 DNA reads as TGTGCCAGCAGCTTAGTGGCGGGGAGCACCTACAATGAGCAGTTCTTC. It codes for CASSLVAGSTYNEQFF.

The rearrangement links TRBV2 to TRBJ2-5; the match to TRBD2 covers 12 bases. The CDR3 runs 15 residues. Losses at the gene ends were 6 bases for V and 1 base for J; bases not matched to a gene: 3. Germline values: CDR1 SNHLY, CDR2 FYNNEI. The CDR3 is CASRTSGRLQETQYF. The CDR3 DNA reads TGTGCCAGCAGGACTAGCGGGAGACTCCAAGAGACCCAGTACTTC.

The chain joins TRBV7-6 to TRBJ2-1; TRBD2 matches at 10 bases. V shed 5 bases and J 7 bases; nucleotides not matched to a gene: 11. There are 16 residues in the CDR3. Germline-derived CDR1 and CDR2 are SGHVS and FNYEAQ. CDR3 nucleotides: TGTGCCAGCAGCCTGATTACTAGCGGGATCGAAAATGAGCAGTTCTTC. The encoded protein is CASSLITSGIENEQFF. The full variable domain, in which reference TRBV7-6 and TRBJ2-1 provide the parts outside the CDR3, is GAGVSQSPRYKVTKRGQDVALRCDPISGHVSLYWYRQALGQGPEFLTYFNYEAQQDKSGLPNDRFSAERPEGSISTLTIQRTEQRDSAMYRCASSLITSGIENEQFFGPGTRLTVL.

The V call is TRBV7-7, the J call TRBJ1-2; 10 bases match TRBD1. The germline CDR1 and CDR2 sequences are SSHAT and FNYEAQ (reference sequence). CDR3 length equals 16 residues. The junction had 10 bases not matched to a gene; V was cut back by 4 bases and J by 5 bases. CDR3 amino acids: CASSYPMDRGEYGYTF. The CDR3 region has the DNA TGTGCCAGCAGCTATCCCATGGACAGGGGGGAATATGGCTACACCTTC.

The rearrangement uses TRBV6-6 and TRBJ2-7, with 10 bases aligning to TRBD2. There are 14 residues in the CDR3. V dropped 2 bases and J dropped 4; count of bases not matched to a gene: 2. Germline CDR1 reads MNHNY; CDR2 reads SVGAGI (reference sequence). The CDR3 nucleotides read TGTGCCAGCAGTTACGGACTAGCGGTATACGAGCAGTACTTC. It translates to CASSYGLAVYEQYF.

As concerns this clone: The sample holds other DNA sequences that translate to the same CDR3. The chain has TRBV9 and TRBJ2-7; TRBD1 agrees at 9 bases. The CDR3 runs 15 residues. Germline loops: CDR1 SGDLS, CDR2 YYNGEE. V dropped 2 bases and J dropped 2; count of bases not matched to a gene: 5. The CDR3 here is CASSVGGQGAYEQYF. In DNA form, the CDR3 reads TGTGCCAGCAGCGTGGGGGGACAGGGCGCCTACGAGCAGTACTTC. The variable domain in full, with the rest retrieved from reference TRBV9 and TRBJ2-7, is DSGVTQTPKHLITATGQRVTLRCSPRSGDLSVYWYQQSLDQGLQFLIQYYNGEERAKGNILERFSAQQFPDLHSELNLSSLELGDSALYFCASSVGGQGAYEQYFGPGTRLTVT.

The rearrangement links TRBV6-5 to TRBJ1-5, with TRBD1 matching 7 bases. J gave up 5 bases and V 5 bases, and 6 bases lay outside the gene matches. CDR1 is MNHEY and CDR2 is SVGAGI in the germline V gene. CDR3 length equals 14 residues. CDR3 nucleotides: TGTGCCAGCAGTGGGACAGTACAGGATCAGCCCCAGCATTTT. It codes for CASSGTVQDQPQHF.

The chain is built from TRBV21-1 and TRBJ1-5; TRBD1, the table's D call, lacks a check against the DNA. TRBV21-1 is a recognized pseudogene. The CDR3 covers 15 residues. This chain's CDR3 is CASSSRQGNNQPQHF. The CDR3, as DNA: TGTGCCAGCAGCAGCCGACAGGGAAACAATCAGCCCCAGCATTTT.